Below, 20 T cell receptor beta chains from the same sample are listed, as sequenced in a study of radiotherapy plus CTLA-4 blockade in lung cancer. Libraries were prepared by immunoSEQ multiplex PCR; TCRdb keeps only in-frame clonotypes and omits some of them. The sample lists around 20,000 clones, roughly 82% occurring once. The sample consisted of peripheral blood, taken from a patient treated with radiotherapy plus ipilimumab. These receptor sequences come from a human donor with non-small cell lung cancer whose response to radiotherapy plus ipilimumab could not be evaluated.

Concerning this clone: The same CDR3 arises from other DNA sequences in this sample as well. This chain links TRBV7-2 with TRBJ2-2; the D is unclear. The CDR3 runs 13 residues. The germline CDR1 and CDR2 sequences are SGHTA and FQGNSA. Trimming removed 4 bases at V and 4 bases at J, with 7 bases between. CDR3 residues: CASSSYSTGELFF. The CDR3, as DNA: TGTGCCAGCAGCTCTTACAGCACCGGGGAGCTGTTTTTT. The complete variable domain, with remaining parts taken from reference TRBV7-2 and TRBJ2-2, reads GAGVSQSPSNKVTEKGKDVELRCDPISGHTALYWYRQSLGQGLEFLIYFQGNSAPDKSGLPSDRFSAERTGGSVSTLTIQRTQQEDSAVYLCASSSYSTGELFFGEGSRLTVL.

This clone was counted only a few times. The chain couples TRBV4-3 to TRBJ2-1, with D maybe TRBD1 (7 bases). V shed 1 base and J shed 6 bases, with 13 bases lying between them. Germline V lookup: CDR1 LGHNA, CDR2 YSLEER. CDR3 length: 15 residues. The CDR3 DNA reads as TGCGCCAGCAGCCAAGTGCGGGGACAGCTCAATGAGCAGTTCTTC. This codes for CASSQVRGQLNEQFF.

In its sample, this clone was seen a few times. This chain uses TRBV6-6 with TRBJ1-5; D call uncertain. The CDR3 is 15 residues long. CDR1 MNHNY and CDR2 SVGAGI come from the germline V gene (reference sequence). The V end was cut by 5 bases, the J end by 0 bases, with 11 bases between. CDR3 amino acids: CASSETRVSNQPQHF. In DNA form, the CDR3 reads TGTGCCAGCAGTGAGACGCGGGTTAGCAATCAGCCCCAGCATTTT.

The chain joins TRBV6-5 to TRBJ1-2, with a tentative D call TRBD1 (5 bases). CDR1 and CDR2 (germline): MNHEY, SVGAGI. This CDR3 contains 13 residues. Deletions cut 5 bases from V and 4 bases from J, with 11 bases between. The CDR3 region is CASSETVGYGYTF. In DNA, the CDR3 is TGTGCCAGCAGTGAGACAGTGGGCTATGGCTACACCTTC.

The CDR3 loop is CATSRDRQGSTDTQYF. The CDR3 DNA sequence: TGTGCCACCAGCAGAGATCGCCAGGGGAGCACAGATACGCAGTATTTT. The gene calls are TRBV15 and TRBJ2-3, with D perhaps TRBD1 (6 bases). Germline lookup yields CDR1 LNHNV and CDR2 YYDKDF (reference sequence). CDR3 size: 16 residues. V lost 0 bases, J lost 0 bases, and 10 bases lay in between.

This clone was seen a few times. The genes are TRBV5-6 and TRBJ2-7; 8 bases agree with TRBD1. The J segment lost 3 bases and the V segment lost 0 bases, leaving 2 bases of the junction unmatched. Germline CDR1 SGHDT, CDR2 YYEEEE. CDR3 length equals 14 residues. The CDR3 reads CASSLVTGDYEQYF. The CDR3 nucleotides read TGTGCCAGCAGCTTGGTGACAGGGGACTACGAGCAGTACTTC.

This chain uses TRBV28 with TRBJ2-7, with 10 bases aligning to TRBD1. The germline V gene encodes CDR1 MDHEN and CDR2 SYDVKM. V lost 10 bases to trimming and J lost 3 bases; unmatched junction nucleotides: 12. CDR3 length equals 15 residues. The CDR3 sequence: CATRTSGQGFYEQYF. The DNA of the CDR3 is TGTGCCACCAGAACCTCGGGACAGGGGTTCTACGAGCAGTACTTC. Supplemented by reference TRBV28 and TRBJ2-7, the full variable domain reads DVKVTQSSRYLVKRTGEKVFLECVQDMDHENMFWYRQDPGLGLRLIYFSYDVKMKEKGDIPEGYSVSREKKERFSLILESASTNQTSMYLCATRTSGQGFYEQYFGPGTRLTVT.

This chain uses TRBV7-2 with TRBJ1-1; the D gene is possibly TRBD1 (5 bases). Trimming took off 0 bases at V and 5 bases at J, with 13 bases between the two ends. This CDR3 is built from 15 residues. CDR1 is SGHTA, CDR2 FQGNSA, per germline. CDR3 DNA sequence: TGTGCCAGCAGCTTAGCTGCAGGGATGGAAACTGAAGCTTTCTTT. It yields the protein CASSLAAGMETEAFF.

The chain links TRBV28 to TRBJ1-2; a possible D gene is TRBD1 (6 bases). Trimming left V 2 bases short and J 7 bases short, with 17 bases between. The CDR3 extends over 15 amino acids. CDR1 is MDHEN and CDR2 is SYDVKM in the germline V gene. CDR3 loop: CASSLPRGGSGGYTF. CDR3 DNA sequence: TGTGCCAGCAGTTTACCCAGGGGTGGAAGCGGTGGCTACACCTTC.

In its sample, this clone was seen once. This chain connects TRBV19 to TRBJ2-5; D is unclear. The CDR3 covers 14 residues. V was pared by 1 base and J by 2 bases, with 8 bases between. Germline values: CDR1 LNHDA, CDR2 SQIVND (reference sequence). The CDR3 region is CASSIGLGQETQYF. CDR3 in DNA: TGTGCCAGTAGTATAGGACTTGGACAAGAGACCCAGTACTTC.

This rearrangement joins TRBV6-5 to TRBJ1-2, with D hard to call. The CDR3 is 14 amino acids. V was clipped by 0 bases and J by 4 bases, with 9 bases between them. Per the germline V gene, CDR1 is MNHEY and CDR2 is SVGAGI. The CDR3 nucleotides read TGTGCCAGCAGTTACTCGGGAGGAGTCTATGGCTACACCTTC. This gives the protein CASSYSGGVYGYTF.

This clone was recorded once. The rearrangement joins TRBV2 to TRBJ1-2; 8 bases are shared with TRBD1. V shed 4 bases, J shed 4 bases, and the junction held 11 bases outside the gene matches. The CDR3 contains 16 residues. Per the germline V gene, CDR1 is SNHLY and CDR2 is FYNNEI. The CDR3 DNA sequence: TGTGCCAGCAGTGCCATACCTGGACAGGGCGGCTATGGCTACACCTTC. Protein: CASSAIPGQGGYGYTF.

CDR3 DNA sequence: TGTGCCAGCAGCTTAGGGACAGGCCGGACTAGCGGGAAAAAGCAGTTCTTC. The encoded protein is CASSLGTGRTSGKKQFF. The chain combines TRBV13 with TRBJ2-1; 12 nucleotides agree with TRBD2. The CDR3 sequence is 17 residues long. CDR1 is PRHDT and CDR2 is FYEKMQ in the germline V gene (reference sequence). The ends lost 0 bases at V and 11 bases at J; junction bases unmatched: 11. Variable domain in full (rest from reference TRBV13 and TRBJ2-1): AAGVIQSPRHLIKEKRETATLKCYPIPRHDTVYWYQQGPGQDPQFLISFYEKMQSDKGSIPDRFSAQQFSDYHSELNMSSLELGDSALYFCASSLGTGRTSGKKQFFGPGTRLTVL.

V usage is TRBV6-1 and J usage is TRBJ2-5; TRBD2 is a possible D gene (5 bases). Germline CDR1 and CDR2: MNHNS and SASEGT. Deletions cut 4 bases from V and 4 bases from J, with 13 bases between. The CDR3 is made up of 14 amino acids. The CDR3 nucleotides read TGTGCCAGCAGTGGGACTTTGGGCCGAGAGACCCAGTACTTC. It translates to CASSGTLGRETQYF.

This chain connects TRBV19 to TRBJ1-5; TRBD1 is a possible D gene (6 bases). V lost 3 bases, J lost 4 bases, and 13 bases lay in between. This CDR3 is built from 15 residues. CDR1 is LNHDA, CDR2 SQIVND, per germline (reference sequence). CDR3 nucleotides: TGTGCCAGTAGTATTACAGGGTTTGGGAATCAGCCCCAGCATTTT. The encoded protein is CASSITGFGNQPQHF.

The chain joins TRBV28 to TRBJ2-5, with 7 bases lining up with TRBD2. Germline trimming cut 3 bases from V and 3 bases from J; bases unmatched to any gene: 4. The CDR3 consists of 14 residues. Germline-derived CDR1 and CDR2 are MDHEN and SYDVKM. CDR3 DNA sequence: TGTGCCAGCAGTTTGGGGGGGAGAGAAGAGACCCAGTACTTC. It specifies CASSLGGREETQYF.

This chain links TRBV28 with TRBJ2-1; TRBD2 matches 11 bases. V lost 11 bases and J lost 8; bases outside the gene matches: 5. The germline V gene has CDR1 MDHEN and CDR2 SYDVKM. The CDR3 runs 12 residues. CDR3 residues: CASSGGTDEQFF. The DNA for the CDR3 is TGTGCCTCTAGCGGGGGGACCGATGAGCAGTTCTTC.

DNA of the CDR3: TGTGCCAGCAGCTTGCAGACTGGACAGGGCGGTATGGAGACCCAGTACTTC. Translation gives CASSLQTGQGGMETQYF. The chain carries TRBV7-9 and TRBJ2-5, with 8 bases lining up with TRBD1. The V gene's germline CDR1 is SEHNR and CDR2 FQNEAQ (reference sequence). V shed 3 bases, J shed 5 bases, and the junction held 14 bases outside the gene matches. The CDR3 extends over 17 amino acids.

This clone was seen only once. V and J are TRBV11-2 and TRBJ2-3; TRBD2 might be the D (6 bases). CDR3 length: 16 amino acids. Trimming removed 1 base at V and 2 bases at J, with 13 bases between. Looked up from germline, CDR1 is SGHAT and CDR2 is FQNNGV. The DNA of the CDR3 is TGTGCCAGCAGCTTAGTCGGCGGGACCCCCACAGATACGCAGTATTTT. It specifies CASSLVGGTPTDTQYF.

The V call is TRBV5-4, the J call TRBJ2-7, with D perhaps matching TRBD1 (6 bases). V lost 2 bases and J lost 6, with 15 bases in between. CDR1 is SGHNT and CDR2 is YYREEE in the germline V gene (reference sequence). The CDR3 loop spans 14 amino acids. This CDR3 reads CASSLRTDTIEQYF. For the CDR3, the DNA is TGTGCCAGCAGCTTACGGACAGATACGATCGAGCAGTACTTC.